The TCR beta chain described here comes from a study of T cells in Graves' hyperthyroidism and ophthalmopathy. Germline V lookup: CDR1 DFQATT, CDR2 SNEGSKA (reference sequence). V was pared by 4 bases and J by 2 bases, with 7 bases between. This CDR3 comprises 12 residues. This clonotype was counted at least ten times. The TCR beta CDR3 regions underwent amplification using RNA transcripts as the source. Initially, a first-round RT-PCR of the TCR CDR3 employed the HTBI primer set. TCRdb passed the multiplex PCR reads through MiXCR, listing each CDR3 protein once. Of about 360,000 distinct CDR3 sequences in the sample, more than 20% were seen once.

The receptor's source is a man aged 45-65 years with Graves' hyperthyroidism. Sequenced material: blood. This chain uses TRBV20-1 with TRBJ2-3, with D maybe TRBD1 (5 bases). CDR3 nucleotide sequence: TGCAGTGCTACGACAGACACAGATACGCAGTATTTT. Translation: CSATTDTDTQYF.